This T cell receptor (beta chain) was captured by sequencing in a study of CD8+ T cells in alopecia areata. Sequencing relied on a cDNA template that was reverse transcribed from extracted RNA. Measured with immunoSEQ multiplex PCR; TCRdb has only the in-frame clones, and not every one. The table has approximately 210,000 clones, over 60% seen once; the top ten hold more than 3.5%. As to treatment: oral pan-JAK inhibitor, 5-10 mg twice daily. The CDR3 covers 13 residues. The V end lost 2 bases, the J end lost 8 bases, and 12 bases lay between the germline ends. This material consisted of CD4+ T cells sorted from blood, taken at week 4, from a patient treated with tofacitinib. The receptor was isolated from a human donor with alopecia areata. The V gene is TRBV23-1, the J gene TRBJ1-2; the D is unclear. TRBV23-1 is marked as an open reading frame, function uncertain. The CDR3 is CASSQPLGAGYTF. In DNA form, the CDR3 reads TGCGCCAGCAGTCAACCCCTTGGAGCAGGCTACACCTTC.